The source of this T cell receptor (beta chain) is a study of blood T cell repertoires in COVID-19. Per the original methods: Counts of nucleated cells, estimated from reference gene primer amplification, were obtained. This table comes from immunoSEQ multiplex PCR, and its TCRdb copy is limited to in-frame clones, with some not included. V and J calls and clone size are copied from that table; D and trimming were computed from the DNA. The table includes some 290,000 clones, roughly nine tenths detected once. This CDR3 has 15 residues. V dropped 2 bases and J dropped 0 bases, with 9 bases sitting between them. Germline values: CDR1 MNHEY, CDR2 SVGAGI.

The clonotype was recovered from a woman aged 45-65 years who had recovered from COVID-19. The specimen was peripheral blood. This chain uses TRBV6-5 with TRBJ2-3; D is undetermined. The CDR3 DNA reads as TGTGCCAGCAGTTACGGGCTAACCAGCACAGATACGCAGTATTTT. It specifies CASSYGLTSTDTQYF.